This is a list of T cell receptor beta chains from one sample in a study of T cells in Graves' hyperthyroidism and ophthalmopathy. In TCRdb, the multiplex PCR reads were re-called with MiXCR into one record per CDR3 protein. This sample has over 500,000 distinct CDR3 sequences; roughly 15% occur once, and the top ten carry 17%. The specimen was blood. These receptors were collected from a woman aged 18-29 years with Graves' ophthalmopathy. Both conserved end residues are part of each CDR3. A D gene is named only where the DNA matches it firmly. Some rows mark clone size as missing; the rest say once, few, many or name a class of expanded clone.

TRBV29-1,.,TRBJ2-7,.,TGCAGCGTTGGCGGGACCGAATCCTACGAGCAGTACTTC,CSVGGTESYEQYF
TRBV28,many,TRBJ1-6,TRBD1,TGTGCCAGCAGGCCAAGGGACAGATATAATTCACCCCTCCACTTT,CASRPRDRYNSPLHF
TRBV10-3,many,TRBJ2-5,.,TGTGCCACCAGAAACGGAGAGACCCAGTACTTC,CATRNGETQYF
TRBV28,few,TRBJ1-4,TRBD1,TGTGCCAGCAGTTTGGGCAGGGGGCGCGGTGAAAAACTGTTTTTT,CASSLGRGRGEKLFF
TRBV20-1,many,TRBJ2-3,TRBD2,TGCAGTGCTAGAGATCTCCCAGCGGGAGGGTCAGATACGCAGTATTTT,CSARDLPAGGSDTQYF
TRBV5-1,many,TRBJ2-7,.,TGCGCCAGCAGCTTGGAGGGTTCCCCGACCTACGAGCAGTACTTC,CASSLEGSPTYEQYF
TRBV20-1,many,TRBJ1-2,.,TGCAGTGCTAGAGATCTGGCGGGATATGGCTACACCTTC,CSARDLAGYGYTF
TRBV7-9,many,TRBJ1-1,.,TGTGCCAGCAGCCTCCAGGTCTCAACAGGGAACCTTATGAACACTGAAGCTTTCTTT,CASSLQVSTGNLMNTEAFF
TRBV10-3,.,TRBJ2-5,TRBD2,TGTGCCGCGGGGACGGGGGGGCCCGAGACCCAGTACTTC,CAAGTGGPETQYF
TRBV7-8,many,TRBJ2-5,TRBD1,TGTGCCAGCAGCTTAAAGGGACAGGGGCGAGAGACCCAGTACTTC,CASSLKGQGRETQYF
TRBV29-1,.,TRBJ2-1,.,TGCAGCGTTGAGGGCAGGGGCGGCTACAATGAGCAGTTCTTC,CSVEGRGGYNEQFF
TRBV20-1,once,TRBJ2-3,TRBD2,TGCAGTGCTAGACCCCTAGCGGAGTACACAGATACGCAGTATTTT,CSARPLAEYTDTQYF
TRBV28,many,TRBJ2-7,.,TGTGCCACCCAGGGGAGGACCCACTCCTACGAGCAGTACTTC,CATQGRTHSYEQYF
TRBV20-1,few,TRBJ1-3,TRBD1,TGCAGTGCTAGATCCCTTCGGACAGGGGCCAGACCTGGAAACACCATATATTTT,CSARSLRTGARPGNTIYF
TRBV7-2,.,TRBJ1-4,.,TGTGCCAGCAGCCCACAGAACTTAGGCGAAAAACTGTTTTTT,CASSPQNLGEKLFF
TRBV27,.,TRBJ2-5,.,TGTGCCAGCAGGAGGACAGTTTCGTATTCATTGGAGACCCAGTACTTC,CASRRTVSYSLETQYF
TRBV3-1,many,TRBJ1-4,.,TGTGCCAGCAGCCATTCGACCTTAACTAATGAAAAACTGTTTTTT,CASSHSTLTNEKLFF
TRBV4-1,many,TRBJ2-5,TRBD2,TGCGCCAGCAGCCGCCTTGGAGCGGGAGCTTCCCAAGAGACCCAGTACTTC,CASSRLGAGASQETQYF